This TCR beta chain appears in the sequencing data of a study of blood T cell repertoires in COVID-19. Methods used by the authors: Scientists estimated how many nucleated cells there were by amplifying reference gene primers. Repertoires were generated with immunoSEQ multiplex PCR, while TCRdb's copy carries only in-frame clones and drops some. V and J calls and clone size are as listed in that table; D and trimming were resolved from the DNA. The data hold around 60,000 clones, with approximately 86% observed a single time. The CDR3 loop spans 14 amino acids. Germline V CDR1 and CDR2: SGHDT, YYEEEE. With V trimmed by 4 bases and J by 4 bases, 3 bases remained unmatched.

This clonotype was obtained from a man between 45 and 60 years old with active COVID-19. The rearrangement links TRBV5-6 to TRBJ1-5, with 9 positions matching TRBD1. Sequences were obtained from peripheral blood. The CDR3 loop is CASSRDRVNQPQHF. The CDR3 coding sequence is TGTGCCAGCAGCAGGGACAGGGTGAATCAGCCCCAGCATTTT.